This T cell receptor (beta chain) was identified during a study of T cells after posttransplantation cyclophosphamide. Overall study findings and caveats: Donor CD8+ memory clones often dominated recipient blood repertoires at later times.

Clones were sequenced by immunoSEQ multiplex PCR, and TCRdb holds only the in-frame ones, with some missing. The data contain over 1,500 clones, about 86% of them singletons. Notes on this clone: No antigen is known for it.

CDR1 SGDLS and CDR2 YYNGEE come from the germline V gene. With 4 bases removed from V and 3 bases from J, the gap between germline ends came to 10 bases. There are 13 residues in the CDR3. The sequence was obtained from a woman in her 50s in good health and a related stem cell transplant donor. The chain employs TRBV9 and TRBJ1-1, with a weak D call TRBD1 (6 bases). The sequencing sample was made of CD8+ T cells sorted from bone marrow. The CDR3 nucleotides are TGTGCCAGCAGCCCAACAGGGTACACTGAAGCTTTCTTT. Protein: CASSPTGYTEAFF. Full variable domain (remainder filled in from reference TRBV9 and TRBJ1-1): DSGVTQTPKHLITATGQRVTLRCSPRSGDLSVYWYQQSLDQGLQFLIQYYNGEERAKGNILERFSAQQFPDLHSELNLSSLELGDSALYFCASSPTGYTEAFFGQGTRLTVV.